This TCR beta chain was identified during a study of control samples from healthy donors and cancer patients. The CDR3 has 14 residues. Between the trimmed V and J ends, which lost 1 base and 7 bases, there was a span of 14 bases. The V gene's germline CDR1 is MGHRA and CDR2 YSYEKL. Assay used: immunoSEQ multiplex PCR; TCRdb lists only in-frame clones, some missing. Found here are about 52,000 clones, about 95% of them singletons; the top ten hold less than 2.5%. The clonotype originates from a man aged 25 to 40 in good health. Sequenced sample: blood. The V call is TRBV4-1, the J call TRBJ2-7; tentative D call: TRBD2 (6 bases). The CDR3 DNA follows: TGCGCCAGCAGCCAAGGACTAGTCCCCAAGGAGCAGTACTTC. Translating gives CASSQGLVPKEQYF.